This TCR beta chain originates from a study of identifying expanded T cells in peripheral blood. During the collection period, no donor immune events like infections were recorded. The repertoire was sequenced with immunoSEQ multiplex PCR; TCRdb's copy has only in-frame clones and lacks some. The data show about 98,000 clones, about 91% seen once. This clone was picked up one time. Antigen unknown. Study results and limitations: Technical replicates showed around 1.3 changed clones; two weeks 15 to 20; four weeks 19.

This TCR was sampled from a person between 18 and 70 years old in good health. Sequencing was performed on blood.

The CDR3 DNA reads as TGTGCCACCAGCTGGGGGACAGCCGTGAACACTGAAGCTTTCTTT. As protein: CATSWGTAVNTEAFF. The rearrangement uses TRBV15 and TRBJ1-1; 7 nucleotides line up with TRBD1. The CDR3 spans 15 residues. Trimming took 5 bases from V and 0 from J; bases not matched to a gene: 6. In germline, CDR1 is LNHNV, CDR2 YYDKDF (reference sequence).